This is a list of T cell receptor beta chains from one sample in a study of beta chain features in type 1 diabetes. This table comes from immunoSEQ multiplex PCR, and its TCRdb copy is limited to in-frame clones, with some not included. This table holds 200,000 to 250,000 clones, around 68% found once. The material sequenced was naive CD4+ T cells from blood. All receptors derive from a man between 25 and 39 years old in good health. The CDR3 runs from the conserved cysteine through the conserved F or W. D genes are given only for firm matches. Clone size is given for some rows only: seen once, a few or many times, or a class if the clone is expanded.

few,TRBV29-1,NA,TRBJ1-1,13,TGCAGCGTTGACCAGGGGAGAAACACTGAAGCTTTCTTT,CSVDQGRNTEAFF
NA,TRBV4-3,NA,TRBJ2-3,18,TGCGCCAGCAGCCAAGGGCCCGCTAGCCCCACTGTGATGGATACGCAGTATTTT,CASSQGPASPTVMDTQYF
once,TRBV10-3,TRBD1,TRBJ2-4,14,TGTGCCATCAGTGATATCCGACAGGGGAACATTCAGTACTTC,CAISDIRQGNIQYF
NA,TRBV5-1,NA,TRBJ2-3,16,TGCGCCAGCAGCTTGGCTTATGGCAAAAGCACAGATACGCAGTATTTT,CASSLAYGKSTDTQYF
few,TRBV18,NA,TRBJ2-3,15,TGTGCCAGCTCACCAGTGGGGGGGCCATCAGATACGCAGTATTTT,CASSPVGGPSDTQYF
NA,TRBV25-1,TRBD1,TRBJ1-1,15,TGTGCCAGCAGTGCCGCCGGGACAGGGAAGACTGAAGCTTTCTTT,CASSAAGTGKTEAFF
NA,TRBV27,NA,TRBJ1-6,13,TGTGCCAGCAGTTTATACAGGGAAAGTCTCCTCCACTTT,CASSLYRESLLHF
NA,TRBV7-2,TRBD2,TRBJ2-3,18,TGTGCCAGCAGCTCCCCACCGGGTAGCGGGGGGCCCACAGATACGCAGTATTTT,CASSSPPGSGGPTDTQYF
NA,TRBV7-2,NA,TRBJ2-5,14,TGTGCCAGCAGCGCACTAGGGTACCAAGAGACCCAGTACTTC,CASSALGYQETQYF
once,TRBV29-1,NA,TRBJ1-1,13,TGCAGCGTTGGTAGGCGGATGAACACTGAAGCTTTCTTT,CSVGRRMNTEAFF
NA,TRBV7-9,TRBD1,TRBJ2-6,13,TGTGCCAGCAGCTCTTGGACAGGGTTGGTCCTGACTTTC,CASSSWTGLVLTF
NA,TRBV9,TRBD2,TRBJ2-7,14,TGTGCCAGCAGCGAGACTAGCGGGGGATACGAGCAGTACTTC,CASSETSGGYEQYF
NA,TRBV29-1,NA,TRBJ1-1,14,TGCAGCGTTGGGGGCGGATTAATGAACACTGAAGCTTTCTTT,CSVGGGLMNTEAFF
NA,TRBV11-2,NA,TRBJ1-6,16,TGTGCCAGCAGAAATCTTCGGACAGAGAATAATTCACCCCTCCACTTT,CASRNLRTENNSPLHF
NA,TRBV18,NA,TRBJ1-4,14,TGTGCCAGCTCACCGTGGGACCCTAATGAAAAACTGTTTTTT,CASSPWDPNEKLFF
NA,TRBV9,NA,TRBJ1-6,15,TGTGCCAGCAGCGTGGGGAGTGACTATAATTCACCCCTCCACTTT,CASSVGSDYNSPLHF
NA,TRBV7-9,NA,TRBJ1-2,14,TGTGCCAGCAGCTTAGCAGAGGTCAACTATGGCTACACCTTC,CASSLAEVNYGYTF
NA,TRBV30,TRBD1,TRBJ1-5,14,TGTGCCTGGAGTGTCCCAGGGGGCAGTCAGCCCCAGCATTTT,CAWSVPGGSQPQHF
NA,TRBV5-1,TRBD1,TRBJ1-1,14,TGCGCCAGCAGCGCGGGGACAGAGAACACTGAAGCTTTCTTT,CASSAGTENTEAFF
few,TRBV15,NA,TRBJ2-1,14,TGTGCCACCAGCAGGGGAGACGGAGACAATGAGCAGTTCTTC,CATSRGDGDNEQFF
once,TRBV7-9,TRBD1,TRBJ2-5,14,TGTGCCAGCAGCCCAGGACAGGCTAAAGAGACCCAGTACTTC,CASSPGQAKETQYF
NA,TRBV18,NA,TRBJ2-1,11,TGTGCCAGCTCACCAATGCATGAGCAGTTCTTC,CASSPMHEQFF
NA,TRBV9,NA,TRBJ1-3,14,TGTGCCAGCAGCGTAGGAAGCTCTGGAAACACCATATATTTT,CASSVGSSGNTIYF